Below are 15 T cell receptor beta chains sequenced from a single sample in a study of T cell changes during pregnancy in multiple sclerosis. Only in-frame clones appear in the TCRdb table, and some are missing; sequencing was by immunoSEQ multiplex PCR. Seen here are about 85,000 clones, 90% to 95% observed once, and the top ten hold 2.5%. The specimen comprised peripheral blood, sampled in the first trimester of pregnancy. Receptors originate from a female donor with multiple sclerosis, enrolled in a pregnancy study.

The gene calls are TRBV30 and TRBJ2-7; 9 bases are shared with TRBD1. The CDR3 spans 14 residues. The trim removed 1 base at V and 4 bases at J, leaving 5 bases unmatched. Per the germline V gene, CDR1 is GTSNPN and CDR2 is SVGIG (reference sequence). The CDR3 bases are TGTGCCTGGAGTGCCGACAGGGGGATGTACGAGCAGTACTTC. Amino acids: CAWSADRGMYEQYF.

The V gene is TRBV6-1, the J gene TRBJ2-6; D gene uncertain. V was trimmed by 6 bases and J by 0 bases, leaving 3 bases between them. The CDR3 has 13 residues. CDR1 and CDR2 (germline): MNHNS, SASEGT. This chain's CDR3 is CASSYSGANVLTF. The CDR3 nucleotides are TGTGCCAGCAGCTACTCTGGGGCCAACGTCCTGACTTTC.

The rearrangement joins TRBV10-3 to TRBJ2-7; TRBD1 is a possible D gene (5 bases). Germline V gene sequence: CDR1 ENHRY, CDR2 SYGVKD. The CDR3 runs 13 residues. Trimming removed 7 bases at V and 2 bases at J, with 12 bases between. CDR3 coding DNA: TGTGCCATCATGCAAGGGGCGGCCTACGAGCAGTACTTC. Its translation is CAIMQGAAYEQYF.

This sequence joins TRBV6-5 and TRBJ2-7, with D perhaps TRBD2 (6 bases). Per the germline V gene, CDR1 is MNHEY and CDR2 is SVGAGI. This CDR3 contains 12 residues. The CDR3 reads CVRHGGSYEQYF. The DNA of the CDR3 is TGTGTTCGACACGGGGGCTCCTACGAGCAGTACTTC.

This chain connects TRBV7-2 to TRBJ2-3; 9 nucleotides align to TRBD2. Germline values: CDR1 SGHTA, CDR2 FQGNSA. This CDR3 has 15 residues. Trimming removed 0 bases from V and 4 bases from J; junction bases left unmatched: 2. The CDR3 is CASSLAPSGADTQYF. The CDR3 nucleotides read TGTGCCAGCAGCTTAGCGCCTAGCGGGGCAGATACGCAGTATTTT.

V and J are TRBV19 and TRBJ1-1; no firm D call. The CDR3 has 14 residues. The germline CDR1 and CDR2 sequences are LNHDA and SQIVND (reference sequence). Trimming took 5 bases from V and 0 from J, leaving 10 bases between them. The CDR3 is CASSVTGVNTEAFF. The CDR3 coding sequence is TGTGCCAGTAGTGTCACCGGGGTGAACACTGAAGCTTTCTTT. Full variable domain (remainder filled in from reference TRBV19 and TRBJ1-1): DGGITQSPKYLFRKEGQNVTLSCEQNLNHDAMYWYRQDPGQGLRLIYYSQIVNDFQKGDIAEGYSVSREKKESFPLTVTSAQKNPTAFYLCASSVTGVNTEAFFGQGTRLTVV.

The chain combines TRBV5-1 with TRBJ2-7; TRBD1 matches 8 bases. Germline-derived CDR1 and CDR2 are SGHRS and YFSETQ. CDR3 length: 16 amino acids. After removal of 3 bases from V and 2 bases from J, the junction contained 10 bases not matched to a gene. The CDR3 here is CASSSTGQALTYEQYF. The CDR3 DNA follows: TGCGCCAGCAGCTCCACGGGACAGGCTCTTACCTACGAGCAGTACTTC.

V and J are TRBV15 and TRBJ2-3; 7 nucleotides align to TRBD2. Per germline, CDR1 LNHNV and CDR2 YYDKDF (reference sequence). Unmatched junction bases numbered 8, after V lost 1 base and J lost 4 bases. This CDR3 has 16 residues. The CDR3 DNA is TGTGCCACCAGCAGAGGTGGCGGGAGTGCGGCAGATACGCAGTATTTT. Translated: CATSRGGGSAADTQYF. Drawing the rest from reference TRBV15 and TRBJ2-3, the complete variable domain is DAMVIQNPRYQVTQFGKPVTLSCSQTLNHNVMYWYQQKSSQAPKLLFHYYDKDFNNEADTPDNFQSRRPNTSFCFLDIRSPGLGDTAMYLCATSRGGGSAADTQYFGPGTRLTVL.

The chain employs TRBV29-1 and TRBJ2-5, with 9 nucleotides matching TRBD2. CDR1 and CDR2 from the germline V gene are SQVTM and ANQGSEA. The length of the CDR3 is 15 residues. J was trimmed by 5 bases and V by 5 bases; bases with no gene match: 12. CDR3 residues: CSVLGGGRAGETQYF. The CDR3 DNA follows: TGCAGCGTTCTTGGCGGCGGGAGGGCCGGCGAGACCCAGTACTTC.

This clone has more than one count but fewer than ten. The genes are TRBV6-1 and TRBJ1-1; maybe TRBD1 (6 bases). V was trimmed by 5 bases and J by 6 bases, leaving 13 bases between them. Germline lookup yields CDR1 MNHNS and CDR2 SASEGT. This CDR3 has 13 residues. The CDR3 is CASSWDTRAEAFF. The DNA of the CDR3 is TGTGCCAGCAGTTGGGACACCCGAGCTGAAGCTTTCTTT.

The chain carries TRBV11-3 and TRBJ1-2; D is perhaps TRBD1 (5 bases). Germline V gene data show CDR1 as SGHNT and CDR2 as YENEEA. The V gene lost 5 bases and the J gene lost 6 bases, with 13 bases spanning the gap. The CDR3 has 13 amino acids. This chain's CDR3 is CASSPLSGDGYTF. The CDR3 DNA follows: TGTGCCAGCAGCCCGTTGTCGGGGGATGGCTACACCTTC.

V and J are TRBV7-8 and TRBJ2-5, with D possibly matching TRBD1 (6 bases). Looked up from germline, CDR1 is SGHVS and CDR2 is FQNEAQ. V was pared by 4 bases and J by 5 bases, with 17 bases between. CDR3 length: 15 residues. CDR3 region: CASSYHSQGSETQYF. CDR3 sequence (DNA): TGTGCCAGCAGCTACCATTCTCAGGGGAGTGAGACCCAGTACTTC.

The chain uses TRBV29-1 and TRBJ2-4, with a weak D call TRBD1 (6 bases). Trimming removed 0 bases from V and 2 bases from J, with 8 bases in between. Germline CDR1 is SQVTM and CDR2 is ANQGSEA. The CDR3 spans 14 residues. For the CDR3, the DNA is TGCAGCGTTGAAGATGGGGGCACCAAAAACATTCAGTACTTC. This codes for CSVEDGGTKNIQYF. The complete variable domain, with remaining parts taken from reference TRBV29-1 and TRBJ2-4, reads SAVISQKPSRDICQRGTSLTIQCQVDSQVTMMFWYRQQPGQSLTLIATANQGSEATYESGFVIDKFPISRPNLTFSTLTVSNMSPEDSSIYLCSVEDGGTKNIQYFGAGTRLSVL.

This chain uses TRBV14 with TRBJ2-7; possibly TRBD2 for D (5 bases). The germline V gene has CDR1 SGHDN and CDR2 FVKESK. The CDR3 runs to 16 residues. V lost 5 bases to trimming and J lost 1 base, with 18 bases between them. The CDR3 loop is CASSSMAGSSSYEQYF. The CDR3 DNA follows: TGTGCCAGCAGCTCTATGGCGGGCTCCTCTTCCTACGAGCAGTACTTC.

V gene TRBV6-1 combines with J gene TRBJ1-1; no firm D call. Germline CDR1 reads MNHNS; CDR2 reads SASEGT. Trimming took 2 bases from V and 8 from J, leaving 15 bases between them. The CDR3 consists of 14 residues. This chain's CDR3 is CASSESGARREAFF. The CDR3 coding sequence is TGTGCCAGCAGTGAATCCGGAGCACGGCGAGAAGCTTTCTTT.